Listed below are T cell receptor beta chains from one sample, sequenced in a study of T-cell memory formation after mild COVID-19. TCRdb passed the 5' RACE reads through MiXCR, listing each CDR3 protein once. The repertoire has under 300,000 distinct CDR3 sequences, 8.2% of them found once; the top ten carry approximately 22%. The sample consisted of PBMCs or a T cell subset sorted from them (not recorded which). Receptor source: a man aged 18 to 30 who had mild COVID-19 (a few samples of this study predate the infection). Cell type and time point are not known. The CDR3 runs from the conserved cysteine through the conserved F or W. A D gene is named only where the DNA matches it firmly. Only part of the rows carry a size: once, few, many, or a class if the clone is expanded.

many	TRBD1	TRBJ1-2	TRBV20-1	TGCAGTGCCAAAGGACAGGGGCCAATGCAGGGCTACACCTTC	CSAKGQGPMQGYTF
many	.	TRBJ1-1	TRBV29-1	TGCAGCTTTGGACGGACTGAAGCTTTCTTT	CSFGRTEAFF
.	.	TRBJ2-5	TRBV6-2/TRBV6-3	TGTGCCAGCAGCAGAAATCCGGAGACCCAGTACTTC	CASSRNPETQYF
few	TRBD2	TRBJ2-5	TRBV27	TGTGCCAGCAGTTTACTCACTAGCGGGGGGGCCCGGGAGACCCAGTACTTC	CASSLLTSGGARETQYF
few	.	TRBJ2-1	TRBV29-1	TGCAGCGTCGAGGGGGACTACAATGAGCAGTTCTTC	CSVEGDYNEQFF
few	.	TRBJ1-1	TRBV20-1	TGCAGTGCCCCACGGGGGGGACGGACTGAAGCTTTCTTT	CSAPRGGRTEAFF
few	.	TRBJ2-1	TRBV19	TGTGCCAGTAGTAGGAACTTCGTCTCCTACAATGAGCAGTTCTTC	CASSRNFVSYNEQFF
many	.	TRBJ1-2	TRBV12-3/TRBV12-4	TGTGCCAGCAGTTTACCCCCCGGGAATTGGGGCTACACCTTC	CASSLPPGNWGYTF
.	.	TRBJ2-2	TRBV12-3/TRBV12-4	TGTGCCAGCAGGTCAACAGGGAACCTGGTCACCGGGGAGCTGTTTTTT	CASRSTGNLVTGELFF
many	.	TRBJ1-2	TRBV12-3/TRBV12-4	TGTGCCAGCAGTCTTGAGGGCTATGGCTACACCTTC	CASSLEGYGYTF
few	TRBD1	TRBJ1-6	TRBV19	TGTGCCAGTAGTATAGAAGGGACAGGAGAAGGTTCACCCCTCCACTTT	CASSIEGTGEGSPLHF
many	.	TRBJ2-3	TRBV12-3/TRBV12-4	TGTGCCAGCAGACTAAGGGGTGGGACAACTAGCACAGATACGCAGTATTTT	CASRLRGGTTSTDTQYF
few	.	TRBJ2-7	TRBV2	TGTGCCAGCAGCGGACAGTTTTACGAGCAGTACTTC	CASSGQFYEQYF
.	TRBD1	TRBJ1-1	TRBV18	TGTGCCAGCTCCCCGGGACAGGGGGCTAGGAACACTGAAGCTTTCTTT	CASSPGQGARNTEAFF
.	TRBD1	TRBJ1-5	TRBV7-9	TGTGCCAGCAGCTCCGACAGGGAGTATCGTCAGCCCCAGCATTTT	CASSSDREYRQPQHF
.	.	TRBJ2-3	TRBV28	TGTGCCAGCAGTCCACGGGGGCTTACGCAGTATTTT	CASSPRGLTQYF
many	TRBD2	TRBJ2-3	TRBV4-1	TGCGCCAGCAGCTCCCCAGAGCGGGGAGTTACAGATACGCAGTATTTT	CASSSPERGVTDTQYF
few	.	TRBJ1-1	TRBV20-1	TGCAGTGCTACCCGTAGAGGCACTGAAGCTTTCTTT	CSATRRGTEAFF
few	TRBD1	TRBJ2-4	TRBV14	TGTGCCAGCAGCCAAGATAGTGGGACAGCAACTCTGCTAGCCAAAAACATTCAGTACTTC	CASSQDSGTATLLAKNIQYF
.	.	TRBJ2-2	TRBV27	TGTGCCAGCAGGAAAGAGATCGACACCGGGGAGCTGTTTTTT	CASRKEIDTGELFF
.	.	TRBJ1-2	TRBV20-1	TGCAGTGCTAGAGTGGGAGAGGGGTTCTATGGCTACACCTTC	CSARVGEGFYGYTF
.	.	TRBJ2-7	TRBV12-3/TRBV12-4	TGTGCCAGCGCGGCTGAGACCTACGAGCAGTACTTC	CASAAETYEQYF
few	TRBD1	TRBJ1-2	TRBV5-6	TGTGCCAGCAGCTCATTGACAGGGTACGGCTATGGCTACACCTTC	CASSSLTGYGYGYTF
few	TRBD1	TRBJ2-1	TRBV7-9	TGTGCCAGCAGCTCCCCTGGAGGACAGGGGGTTGGCCATGAGCAGTTCTTC	CASSSPGGQGVGHEQFF
few	TRBD1	TRBJ2-5	TRBV7-6	TGTGCCAGCACCTTGGACAGGGCGGAGACCCAGTACTTC	CASTLDRAETQYF
few	TRBD1	TRBJ2-7	TRBV12-3/TRBV12-4	TGTGCCAGCAGTTTGACAGGGAACTACGAGCAGTACTTC	CASSLTGNYEQYF
many	.	TRBJ1-6	TRBV7-2	TGTGCCAGCAGCTTACAGGCAGTAAGGGGGGCCGCGGATAATTCACCCCTCCACTTT	CASSLQAVRGAADNSPLHF